The clone carrying this TCR beta chain was counted a single time. The data are from a study of T cell changes during pregnancy in multiple sclerosis. This table comes from immunoSEQ multiplex PCR, and its TCRdb copy is limited to in-frame clones, with some not included. The sample consists of 90,000 to 120,000 clones, roughly 92% of them appearing once. V was shortened by 5 bases and J by 6 bases, with 17 bases between the two germline ends. CDR1 and CDR2 (germline): SGHAT, FQNNGV. The CDR3 is made up of 15 amino acids. This TCR was recovered from a female donor in good health, enrolled as a control in a pregnancy study. The input for sequencing was peripheral blood, taken in the third trimester of pregnancy. This chain links TRBV11-2 with TRBJ1-5; maybe TRBD1 (5 bases). CDR3 coding DNA: TGTGCCAGCAGCCGAGTTCAGGGTTTTGCTCAGCCCCAGCATTTT. Its translation is CASSRVQGFAQPQHF.